These 24 T cell receptor beta chains were sequenced from one sample in a study of control samples from healthy donors and cancer patients. Repertoires were generated with immunoSEQ multiplex PCR, while TCRdb's copy carries only in-frame clones and drops some. The sample holds 90,000 to 100,000 clones; around 89% are singletons and the top ten take roughly an eighth. The specimen sequenced was blood. The receptor set was obtained from a woman in her sixties or seventies in good health.

The chain employs TRBV6-5 and TRBJ2-7; possibly TRBD1 for D (6 bases). The V gene's germline CDR1 is MNHEY and CDR2 SVGAGI. The CDR3 has 13 amino acids. V gave up 7 bases and J gave up 2 bases, with 12 bases separating them. CDR3 protein: CASMKQGTYEQYF. Here the CDR3 DNA reads TGTGCCAGCATGAAACAGGGTACCTACGAGCAGTACTTC.

The chain joins TRBV4-1 to TRBJ1-1; 7 bases agree with TRBD1. With 0 bases clipped from V and 1 base from J, the junction kept 23 bases outside the gene matches. The CDR3 is 22 residues long. In germline, CDR1 is MGHRA, CDR2 YSYEKL. CDR3 in amino acids: CASSQDAQATGVLVLGNTEAFF. The CDR3 DNA is TGCGCCAGCAGCCAAGATGCGCAGGCAACAGGGGTCCTTGTCCTTGGGAACACTGAAGCTTTCTTT.

The chain combines TRBV7-6 with TRBJ1-1; D perhaps matches TRBD1 (5 bases). Germline V CDR1 and CDR2: SGHVS, FNYEAQ. V was shortened by 0 bases and J by 2 bases, with 7 bases between the two germline ends. The CDR3 runs 14 residues. CDR3 DNA: TGTGCCAGCAGCTTAGCGCAGGGCAACACTGAAGCTTTCTTT. Translation gives CASSLAQGNTEAFF.

The V and J genes are TRBV19 and TRBJ2-1; weak D call: TRBD2 (5 bases). CDR3 size: 16 residues. V dropped 5 bases and J dropped 5 bases, with 19 bases sitting between them. The V gene's germline CDR1 is LNHDA and CDR2 SQIVND (reference sequence). The CDR3 reads CASSQRILRGDNEQFF. The CDR3 DNA reads as TGTGCCAGTAGTCAGCGGATCCTTCGTGGGGACAATGAGCAGTTCTTC.

This clone was picked up one time. The rearrangement uses TRBV6-1 and TRBJ1-2; no clear D gene. V lost 0 bases to trimming and J lost 7 bases, with 12 bases between them. This CDR3 has 14 amino acids. CDR1 is MNHNS, CDR2 SASEGT, per germline. The DNA for the CDR3 is TGTGCCAGCAGTGAAGCTTGGGAGTCGCGTGGCTACACCTTC. Residues: CASSEAWESRGYTF.

With regard to this clone: Germline and junction disagree at one end, which may indicate a read error. The V call is TRBV11-2, the J call TRBJ2-4; maybe TRBD1 (5 bases). Germline loops: CDR1 SGHAT, CDR2 FQNNGV. The CDR3 length is 18 residues. CDR3 sequence reads: CASSLEPPGAWGKNIQYF. CDR3 DNA sequence: TGTGCCAGCAGCCTAGAACCTCCTGGGGCCTGGGGAAAAAACATTCAGTACTTC.

This chain links TRBV11-2 with TRBJ2-1; D might be TRBD2 (6 bases). Germline V CDR1 and CDR2: SGHAT, FQNNGV. The V end lost 1 base, the J end lost 3 bases, and 13 bases lay between the germline ends. This CDR3 is built from 16 residues. The CDR3 loop reads CASSLGRGTFYNEQFF. DNA of the CDR3: TGTGCCAGCAGCTTAGGGCGCGGGACGTTCTACAATGAGCAGTTCTTC.

This chain uses TRBV6-5 with TRBJ1-1; D uncertain. Trimming removed 2 bases from V and 4 bases from J, with 11 bases in between. Germline V gene sequence: CDR1 MNHEY, CDR2 SVGAGI. This CDR3 is 14 amino acids long. Here the CDR3 reads CASSYDSRTTEAFF. The CDR3 DNA sequence: TGTGCCAGCAGTTACGATTCCAGGACCACTGAAGCTTTCTTT.

V usage is TRBV6-5 and J usage is TRBJ1-2; no clear D. This CDR3 comprises 15 residues. Germline CDR1 and CDR2: MNHEY and SVGAGI. Trimming took 4 bases from V and 0 from J, leaving 12 bases between them. Here the CDR3 reads CASSLGPGSNYGYTF. The DNA for the CDR3 is TGTGCCAGCAGTTTGGGTCCGGGGTCTAACTATGGCTACACCTTC.

The chain recombines TRBV25-1 with TRBJ2-7; 9 bases line up with TRBD1. Unmatched junction bases numbered 12, after V lost 3 bases and J lost 9 bases. The CDR3 loop spans 15 amino acids. Germline V gene sequence: CDR1 MGHDK, CDR2 SYGVNS. This CDR3 is CASSEPGTGGVGQYF. CDR3 in DNA: TGTGCCAGCAGTGAGCCAGGCACAGGGGGCGTCGGGCAGTACTTC.

The chain recombines TRBV18 with TRBJ1-2; possible D gene TRBD1, 5 bases. This CDR3 is 13 amino acids long. The germline CDR1 and CDR2 sequences are KGHSH and LQKENI. The V end was cut by 3 bases, the J end by 8 bases, with 13 bases between. In DNA form, the CDR3 reads TGTGCCAGCTCACCTCCGGGGCCCACCGGCTACACCTTC. It yields the protein CASSPPGPTGYTF.

This clone has a handful of counts. The chain uses TRBV10-3 and TRBJ1-1, with TRBD1 matching 8 bases. Trimming removed 7 bases from V and 3 bases from J; junction bases left unmatched: 4. The V gene's germline CDR1 is ENHRY and CDR2 SYGVKD. The CDR3 extends over 13 amino acids. CDR3 nucleotide sequence: TGTGCCATCAACGGACAGGGCGACACTGAAGCTTTCTTT. Amino acid sequence: CAINGQGDTEAFF.

This sequence joins TRBV6-2 or TRBV6-3 and TRBJ1-5, with 12 bases that match TRBD1. Germline V gene data show CDR1 as MNHEY and CDR2 as SVGEGT. The length of the CDR3 is 20 residues. With V trimmed by 2 bases and J by 1 base, 12 bases remained unmatched. The CDR3 loop reads CASSYPTGTGGEKSNQPQHF. CDR3 DNA: TGTGCCAGCAGTTACCCAACCGGGACAGGGGGCGAGAAAAGCAATCAGCCCCAGCATTTT.

This sequence joins TRBV3-1 (or the pseudogene TRBV3-2) and TRBJ1-1; D is unresolved. Germline lookup yields CDR1 LGHDT and CDR2 YNNKEL (reference sequence). The CDR3 length is 14 residues. V was clipped by 1 base and J by 6 bases, with 12 bases between them. The CDR3 nucleotides are TGTGCCAGCAGCCAAGTAGCCCTCCAGGCTGAAGCTTTCTTT. Its translation: CASSQVALQAEAFF.

This rearrangement joins TRBV5-4 to TRBJ1-6, with 7 bases lining up with TRBD1. After removal of 2 bases from V and 5 bases from J, the junction contained 4 bases not matched to a gene. The V gene's germline CDR1 is SGHNT and CDR2 YYREEE (reference sequence). This CDR3 contains 15 residues. The CDR3 region is CASSLVGTDNSPLHF. The CDR3 DNA reads TGTGCCAGCAGCTTAGTCGGGACAGATAATTCACCCCTCCACTTT.

This CDR3 is CASSRDPSNQPQHF. For the CDR3, the DNA is TGTGCCAGCAGTCGCGACCCAAGCAATCAGCCCCAGCATTTT. The gene calls are TRBV2 and TRBJ1-5, with no clear D. The CDR3 runs 14 residues. Trimming cost V 5 bases and J 1 base, with 9 bases left between them. Germline-derived CDR1 and CDR2 are SNHLY and FYNNEI.

The V call is TRBV5-1, the J call TRBJ1-4; 10 nucleotides line up with TRBD1. Germline CDR1 reads SGHRS; CDR2 reads YFSETQ. V lost 0 bases to trimming and J lost 7 bases; unmatched junction nucleotides: 6. The CDR3 is 16 residues long. CDR3 protein: CASSLGRTGGSEKLFF. The CDR3 coding sequence is TGCGCCAGCAGCTTGGGGAGGACAGGGGGTAGTGAAAAACTGTTTTTT.

V gene TRBV6-4 combines with J gene TRBJ1-2; 10 bases agree with TRBD1. Losses at the gene ends were 4 bases for V and 7 bases for J; bases not matched to a gene: 9. Germline CDR1 MRHNA, CDR2 SNTAGT. This CDR3 is built from 15 residues. CDR3 sequence (DNA): TGTGCCAGCAGTGCCCTGACAGGGGGCGAGGGTGGCTACACCTTC. Translated: CASSALTGGEGGYTF.

A note on this clone: Different DNA sequences within this sample yield the same CDR3. This sequence joins TRBV12-3 or TRBV12-4 and TRBJ1-1, with D possibly TRBD1 on 6 matching bases. Deletions cut 6 bases from V and 6 bases from J, with 11 bases between. The CDR3 contains 12 residues. The CDR3 spells CASSLSGAEAFF. The CDR3 DNA reads TGTGCCAGCAGCTTATCAGGGGCTGAAGCTTTCTTT.

The rearrangement joins TRBV29-1 to TRBJ1-2, with a weak D call TRBD1 (5 bases). The CDR3 extends over 13 amino acids. V was cut by 0 bases and J by 8 bases, with 13 bases left in between. CDR1 and CDR2 from the germline V gene are SQVTM and ANQGSEA. The CDR3, as DNA: TGCAGCGTTGAAGACCTGGGGGGTTGGGGCTACACCTTC. Amino acids: CSVEDLGGWGYTF.

The chain joins TRBV9 to TRBJ2-7; 9 bases are a match to TRBD2. This CDR3 is built from 15 residues. With 2 bases clipped from V and 5 bases from J, the junction kept 8 bases outside the gene matches. CDR1 is SGDLS, CDR2 YYNGEE, per germline. The CDR3 sequence is CASSVSQGLANEQYF. DNA for the CDR3: TGTGCCAGCAGCGTTTCCCAGGGACTAGCTAACGAGCAGTACTTC.

The chain employs TRBV10-2 and TRBJ2-1; TRBD2 aligns across 13 bases. The V and J ends lost 6 bases and 1 base, in that order; junction bases with no gene match: 3. Germline loops: CDR1 WSHSY, CDR2 SAAADI. CDR3 length: 16 residues. CDR3: CASSRTSGGSYNEQFF. The CDR3 DNA is TGCGCCAGCAGCCGGACTAGCGGGGGATCCTACAATGAGCAGTTCTTC.

V is TRBV5-5 and J is TRBJ2-7; TRBD2 might be the D (5 bases). The V end was cut by 5 bases, the J end by 0 bases, with 12 bases between. This CDR3 spans 14 amino acids. In germline, CDR1 is SGHKS, CDR2 YYEKEE (reference sequence). CDR3 DNA sequence: TGTGCCAGCAGGCTAGAGCGGAACTCCTACGAGCAGTACTTC. Amino acids: CASRLERNSYEQYF.

V usage is TRBV9 and J usage is TRBJ2-3, with D tentatively TRBD2 (6 bases). Germline V gene data show CDR1 as SGDLS and CDR2 as YYNGEE. The CDR3 loop spans 16 amino acids. The germline V and J ends were trimmed by 3 bases and 4 bases, with 18 bases remaining between them. The CDR3 reads CASSALSNGGADTQYF. DNA for the CDR3: TGTGCCAGCAGCGCCCTTTCAAACGGAGGGGCAGATACGCAGTATTTT.